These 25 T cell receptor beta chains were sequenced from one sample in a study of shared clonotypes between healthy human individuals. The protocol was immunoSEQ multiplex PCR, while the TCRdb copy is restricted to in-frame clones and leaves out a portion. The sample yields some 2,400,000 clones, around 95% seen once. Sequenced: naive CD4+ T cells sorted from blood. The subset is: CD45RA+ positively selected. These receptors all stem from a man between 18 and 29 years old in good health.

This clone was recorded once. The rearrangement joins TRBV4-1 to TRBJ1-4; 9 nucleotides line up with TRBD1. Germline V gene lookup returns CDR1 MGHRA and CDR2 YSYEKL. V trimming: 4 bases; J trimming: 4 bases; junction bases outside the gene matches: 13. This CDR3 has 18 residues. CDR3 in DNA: TGCGCCAGCAGCCGCACTACCGGGACAGGGCCTCTTAATGAAAAACTGTTTTTT. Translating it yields CASSRTTGTGPLNEKLFF.

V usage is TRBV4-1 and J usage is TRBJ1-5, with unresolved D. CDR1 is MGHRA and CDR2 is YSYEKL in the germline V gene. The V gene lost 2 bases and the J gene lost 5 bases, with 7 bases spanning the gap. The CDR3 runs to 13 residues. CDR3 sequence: CASSQQVYQPQHF. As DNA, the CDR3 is TGCGCCAGCAGCCAACAAGTTTATCAGCCCCAGCATTTT.

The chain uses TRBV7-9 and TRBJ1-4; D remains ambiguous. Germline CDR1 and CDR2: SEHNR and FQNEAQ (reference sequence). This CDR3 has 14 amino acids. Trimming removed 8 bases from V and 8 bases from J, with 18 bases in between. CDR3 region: CASLAGGREEKLFF. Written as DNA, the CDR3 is TGTGCCAGCCTAGCGGGCGGAAGGGAGGAAAAACTGTTTTTT. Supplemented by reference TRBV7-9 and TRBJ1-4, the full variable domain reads DTGVSQNPRHKITKRGQNVTFRCDPISEHNRLYWYRQTLGQGPEFLTYFQNEAQLEKSRLLSDRFSAERPKGSFSTLEIQRTEQGDSAMYLCASLAGGREEKLFFGSGTQLSVL.

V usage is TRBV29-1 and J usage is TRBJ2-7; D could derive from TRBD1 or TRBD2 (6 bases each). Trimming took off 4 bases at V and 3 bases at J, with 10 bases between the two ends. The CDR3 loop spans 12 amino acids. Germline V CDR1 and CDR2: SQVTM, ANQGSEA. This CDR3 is CSVVKGGYEQYF. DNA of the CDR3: TGCAGCGTTGTTAAGGGGGGCTACGAGCAGTACTTC.

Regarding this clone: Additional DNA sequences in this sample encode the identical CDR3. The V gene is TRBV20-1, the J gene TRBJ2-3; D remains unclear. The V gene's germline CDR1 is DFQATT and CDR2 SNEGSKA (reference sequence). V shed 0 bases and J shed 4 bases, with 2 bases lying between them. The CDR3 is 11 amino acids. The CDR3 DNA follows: TGCAGTGCTAGAGACCCAGATACGCAGTATTTT. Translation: CSARDPDTQYF.

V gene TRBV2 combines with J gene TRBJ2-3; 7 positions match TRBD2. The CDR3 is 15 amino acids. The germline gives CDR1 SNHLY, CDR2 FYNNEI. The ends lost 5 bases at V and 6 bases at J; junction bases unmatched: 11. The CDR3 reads CASSLLIAGGDTQYF. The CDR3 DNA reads TGTGCCAGCAGTCTCCTCATAGCGGGTGGGGATACGCAGTATTTT.

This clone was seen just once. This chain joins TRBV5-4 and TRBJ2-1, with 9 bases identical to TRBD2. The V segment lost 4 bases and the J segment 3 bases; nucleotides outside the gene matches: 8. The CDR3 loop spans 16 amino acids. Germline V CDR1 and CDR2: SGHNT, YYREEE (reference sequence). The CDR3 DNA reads TGTGCCAGCAGCGACTTAGCGGGGGCCTTCTACAATGAGCAGTTCTTC. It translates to CASSDLAGAFYNEQFF.

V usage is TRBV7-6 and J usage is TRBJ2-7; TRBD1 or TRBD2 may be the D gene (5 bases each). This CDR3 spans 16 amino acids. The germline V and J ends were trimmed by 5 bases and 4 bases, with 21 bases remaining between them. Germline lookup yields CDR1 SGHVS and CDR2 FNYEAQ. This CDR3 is CASSLRGAGSTYEQYF. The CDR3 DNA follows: TGTGCCAGCAGCCTCAGAGGTGCAGGGAGTACTTACGAGCAGTACTTC.

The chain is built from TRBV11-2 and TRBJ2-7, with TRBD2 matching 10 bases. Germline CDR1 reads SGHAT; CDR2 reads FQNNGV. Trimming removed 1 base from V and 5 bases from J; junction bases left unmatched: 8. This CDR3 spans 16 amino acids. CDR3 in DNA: TGTGCCAGCAGCTTAGGGGAGCGGGGGGGCGTCCACGAGCAGTACTTC. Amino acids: CASSLGERGGVHEQYF.

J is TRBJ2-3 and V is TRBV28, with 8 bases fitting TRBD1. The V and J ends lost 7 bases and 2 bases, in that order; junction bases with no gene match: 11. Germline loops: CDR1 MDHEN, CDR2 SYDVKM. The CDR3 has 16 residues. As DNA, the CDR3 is TGTGCCAGCACAGACCCGGGGGACAGGACCACAGATACGCAGTATTTT. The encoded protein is CASTDPGDRTTDTQYF. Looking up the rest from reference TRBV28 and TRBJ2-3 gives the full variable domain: DVKVTQSSRYLVKRTGEKVFLECVQDMDHENMFWYRQDPGLGLRLIYFSYDVKMKEKGDIPEGYSVSREKKERFSLILESASTNQTSMYLCASTDPGDRTTDTQYFGPGTRLTVL.

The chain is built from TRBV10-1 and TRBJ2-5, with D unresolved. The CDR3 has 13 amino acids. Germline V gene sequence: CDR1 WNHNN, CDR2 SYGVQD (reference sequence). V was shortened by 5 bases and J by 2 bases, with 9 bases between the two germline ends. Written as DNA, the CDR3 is TGCGCCAGCAGTACCGGAACGCAAGAGACCCAGTACTTC. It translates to CASSTGTQETQYF.

The CDR3 DNA follows: TGTGCCACCAGCAGAGGGGTAGCGGGAACAGATACGCAGTATTTT. Translating gives CATSRGVAGTDTQYF. The rearrangement links TRBV15 to TRBJ2-3; 8 nucleotides line up with TRBD2. Trimming cost V 1 base and J 3 bases; bases outside gene matches: 3. The CDR3 has 15 amino acids. Germline CDR1 LNHNV, CDR2 YYDKDF (reference sequence).

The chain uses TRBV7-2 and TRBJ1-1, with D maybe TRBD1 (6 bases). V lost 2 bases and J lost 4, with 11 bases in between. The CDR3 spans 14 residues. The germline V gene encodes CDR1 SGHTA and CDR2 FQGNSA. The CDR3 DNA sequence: TGTGCCAGCAGCTTACAACAGGGTGCCACTGAAGCTTTCTTT. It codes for CASSLQQGATEAFF.

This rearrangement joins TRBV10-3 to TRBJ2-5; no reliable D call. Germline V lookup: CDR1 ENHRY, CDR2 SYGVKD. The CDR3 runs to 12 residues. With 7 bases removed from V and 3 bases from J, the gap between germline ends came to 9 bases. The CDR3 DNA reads TGTGCCATCACCAAGGTGAAAGAGACCCAGTACTTC. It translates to CAITKVKETQYF.

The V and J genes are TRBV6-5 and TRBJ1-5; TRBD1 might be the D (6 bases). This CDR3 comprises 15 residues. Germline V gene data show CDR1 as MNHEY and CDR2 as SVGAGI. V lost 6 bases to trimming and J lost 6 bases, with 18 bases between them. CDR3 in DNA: TGTGCCAGCAGCCAAGGGGGGGGATTCGGTCAGCCCCAGCATTTT. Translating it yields CASSQGGGFGQPQHF.

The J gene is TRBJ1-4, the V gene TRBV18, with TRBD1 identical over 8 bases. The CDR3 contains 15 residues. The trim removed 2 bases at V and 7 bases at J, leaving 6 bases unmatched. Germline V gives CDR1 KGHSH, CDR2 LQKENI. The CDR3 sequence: CASSPGQGGREKLFF. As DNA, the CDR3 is TGTGCCAGCTCACCAGGACAGGGAGGACGTGAAAAACTGTTTTTT.

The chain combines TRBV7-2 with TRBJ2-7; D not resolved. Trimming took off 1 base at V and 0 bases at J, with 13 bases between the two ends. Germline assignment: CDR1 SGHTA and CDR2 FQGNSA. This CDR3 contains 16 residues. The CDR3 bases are TGTGCCAGCAGCTTAGAGCTGGGGTATAGCTCCTACGAGCAGTACTTC. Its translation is CASSLELGYSSYEQYF.

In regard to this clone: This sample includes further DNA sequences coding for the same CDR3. This CDR3 reads CASSEQGYTEAFF. CDR3 DNA: TGTGCCAGCAGTGAACAAGGGTACACTGAAGCTTTCTTT. This chain links TRBV6-1 with TRBJ1-1; D remains unclear. Deletions cut 2 bases from V and 3 bases from J, with 7 bases between. Per germline, CDR1 MNHNS and CDR2 SASEGT. This CDR3 has 13 amino acids.

CDR3 nucleotide sequence: TGTGCCAGCTCACAAAATCGTCTAGCGGCAGATACGCAGTATTTT. Translation: CASSQNRLAADTQYF. The rearrangement joins TRBV18 to TRBJ2-3, with 7 bases lining up with TRBD2. The V and J ends lost 4 bases and 4 bases, in that order; junction bases with no gene match: 8. The CDR3 sequence is 15 residues long. Germline V gives CDR1 KGHSH, CDR2 LQKENI. Combining the CDR3 with reference TRBV18 and TRBJ2-3 gives the whole variable domain NAGVMQNPRHLVRRRGQEARLRCSPMKGHSHVYWYRQLPEEGLKFMVYLQKENIIDESGMPKERFSAEFPKEGPSILRIQQVVRGDSAAYFCASSQNRLAADTQYFGPGTRLTVL.

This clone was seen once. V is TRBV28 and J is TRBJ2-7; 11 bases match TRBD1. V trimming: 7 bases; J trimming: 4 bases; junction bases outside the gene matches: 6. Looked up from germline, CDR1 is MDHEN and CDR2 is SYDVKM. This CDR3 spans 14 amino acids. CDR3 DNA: TGTGCCAGCAACACCGGGACAGGGGGGTACGAGCAGTACTTC. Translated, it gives CASNTGTGGYEQYF.

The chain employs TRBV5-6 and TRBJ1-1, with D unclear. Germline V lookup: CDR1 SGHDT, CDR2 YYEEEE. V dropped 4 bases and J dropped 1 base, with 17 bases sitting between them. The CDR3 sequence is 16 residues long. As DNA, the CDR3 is TGTGCCAGCAGCCTTCCCGGGGAGCCAGAGAACACTGAAGCTTTCTTT. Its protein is CASSLPGEPENTEAFF.

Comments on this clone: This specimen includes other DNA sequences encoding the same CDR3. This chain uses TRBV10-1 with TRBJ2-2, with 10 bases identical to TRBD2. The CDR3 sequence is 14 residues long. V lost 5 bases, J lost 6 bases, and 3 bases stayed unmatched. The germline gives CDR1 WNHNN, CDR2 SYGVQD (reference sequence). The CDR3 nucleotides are TGCGCCAGCAGTCCCAGCGGGAGGGCCGGGGAGCTGTTTTTT. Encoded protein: CASSPSGRAGELFF.

The CDR3 loop is CASSEGQASGNTIYF. The CDR3 DNA reads as TGTGCCAGCAGTGAGGGACAGGCTTCTGGAAACACCATATATTTT. The rearrangement links TRBV2 to TRBJ1-3; 8 bases match TRBD1. Germline V gene lookup returns CDR1 SNHLY and CDR2 FYNNEI. V shed 3 bases, J shed 1 base, and the junction held 2 bases outside the gene matches. This CDR3 spans 15 amino acids.

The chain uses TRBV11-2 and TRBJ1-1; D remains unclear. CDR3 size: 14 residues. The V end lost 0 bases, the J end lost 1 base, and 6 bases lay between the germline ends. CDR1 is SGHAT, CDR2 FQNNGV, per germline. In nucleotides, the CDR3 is TGTGCCAGCAGCTTAGATCAGTGGAACACTGAAGCTTTCTTT. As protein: CASSLDQWNTEAFF.

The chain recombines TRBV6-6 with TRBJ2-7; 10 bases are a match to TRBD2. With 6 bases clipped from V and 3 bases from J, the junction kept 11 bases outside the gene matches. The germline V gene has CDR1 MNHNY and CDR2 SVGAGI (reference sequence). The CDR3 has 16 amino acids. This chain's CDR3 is CASSRLAGVTYYEQYF. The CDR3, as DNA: TGTGCCAGCAGCAGACTAGCGGGCGTAACATACTACGAGCAGTACTTC.